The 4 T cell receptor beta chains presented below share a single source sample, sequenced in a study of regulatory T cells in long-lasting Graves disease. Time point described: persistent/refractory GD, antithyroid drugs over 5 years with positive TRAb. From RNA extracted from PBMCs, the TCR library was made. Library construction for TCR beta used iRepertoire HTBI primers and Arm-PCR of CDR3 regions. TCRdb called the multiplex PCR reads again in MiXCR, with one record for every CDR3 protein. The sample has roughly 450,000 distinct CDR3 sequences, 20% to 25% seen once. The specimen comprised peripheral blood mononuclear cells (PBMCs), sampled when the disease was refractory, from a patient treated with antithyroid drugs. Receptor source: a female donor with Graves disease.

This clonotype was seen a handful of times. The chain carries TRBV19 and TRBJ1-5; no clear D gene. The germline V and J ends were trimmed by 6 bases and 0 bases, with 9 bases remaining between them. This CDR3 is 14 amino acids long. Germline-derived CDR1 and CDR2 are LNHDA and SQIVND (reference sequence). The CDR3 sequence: CASRAVNSNQPQHF. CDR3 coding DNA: TGTGCCAGTAGGGCGGTCAATAGCAATCAGCCCCAGCATTTT.

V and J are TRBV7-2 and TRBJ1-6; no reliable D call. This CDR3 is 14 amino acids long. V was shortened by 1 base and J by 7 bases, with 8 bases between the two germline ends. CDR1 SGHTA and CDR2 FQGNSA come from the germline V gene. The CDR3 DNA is TGTGCCAGCAGCTTAGTTCGGAGAAATTCACCCCTCCACTTT. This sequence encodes CASSLVRRNSPLHF.

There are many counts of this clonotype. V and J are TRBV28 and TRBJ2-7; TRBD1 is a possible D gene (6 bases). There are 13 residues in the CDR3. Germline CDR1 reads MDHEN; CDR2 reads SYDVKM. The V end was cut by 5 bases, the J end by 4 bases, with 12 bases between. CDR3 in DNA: TGTGCCAGCAGTGGTGACAGGATTTACGAGCAGTACTTC. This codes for CASSGDRIYEQYF.

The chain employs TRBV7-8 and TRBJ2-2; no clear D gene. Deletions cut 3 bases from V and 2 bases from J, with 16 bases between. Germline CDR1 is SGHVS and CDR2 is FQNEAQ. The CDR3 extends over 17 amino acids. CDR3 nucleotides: TGTGCCAGCAGCTTTCCCGGTACACACCAAAACACCGGGGAGCTGTTTTTT. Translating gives CASSFPGTHQNTGELFF.